The next 25 T cell receptor beta chains were all read from a single sample in a study of cytomegalovirus exposure and HLA in healthy donors. The PCR ran on 60 Vbeta and 13 Jbeta primers. Some clones are missing from TCRdb's copy, which holds only in-frame ones; the method was immunoSEQ multiplex PCR. The sample lists approximately 130,000 clones, 60% to 85% occurring once. The sequencing sample was made of PBMCs. The receptor source for this set is a young man in good health and CMV-seronegative.

V and J are TRBV2 and TRBJ2-1; the match to TRBD2 covers 13 bases. The length of the CDR3 is 14 residues. Trimming cost V 6 bases and J 10 bases; bases outside gene matches: 6. Germline CDR1 reads SNHLY; CDR2 reads FYNNEI. The CDR3 sequence: CASSLGLAGEEQFF. CDR3 sequence (DNA): TGTGCCAGCAGCCTCGGACTAGCGGGAGAGGAGCAGTTCTTC.

V is TRBV28 and J is TRBJ1-4; D unclear. Germline loops: CDR1 MDHEN, CDR2 SYDVKM. Trimming left V 7 bases short and J 10 bases short, with 16 bases between. The CDR3 loop spans 13 amino acids. The CDR3 region is CASTPLRSAKLFF. The CDR3 bases are TGTGCCAGCACCCCCCTGAGGTCGGCAAAACTGTTTTTT. The full variable domain, completed using reference TRBV28 and TRBJ1-4, is DVKVTQSSRYLVKRTGEKVFLECVQDMDHENMFWYRQDPGLGLRLIYFSYDVKMKEKGDIPEGYSVSREKKERFSLILESASTNQTSMYLCASTPLRSAKLFFGSGTQLSVL.

The sample holds a few counts of this clone. CDR3 DNA: TGTGCCAGCAGCCACACAGGGACAGATACGCAGTATTTT. This codes for CASSHTGTDTQYF. The chain recombines TRBV7-9 with TRBJ2-3; TRBD1 might be the D (6 bases). Germline assignment: CDR1 SEHNR and CDR2 FQNEAQ (reference sequence). The CDR3 totals 13 residues. With 5 bases removed from V and 3 bases from J, the gap between germline ends came to 9 bases.

This clone was seen a single time. V gene TRBV5-1 combines with J gene TRBJ2-2; D unresolved. The CDR3 sequence is 14 residues long. Per the germline V gene, CDR1 is SGHRS and CDR2 is YFSETQ. The V and J ends lost 0 bases and 1 base respectively, with 4 bases between them. The CDR3 DNA reads TGCGCCAGCAGCTTGGTTCTGAACACCGGGGAGCTGTTTTTT. This translates into CASSLVLNTGELFF. The full variable domain, with the rest looked up from reference TRBV5-1 and TRBJ2-2, is KAGVTQTPRYLIKTRGQQVTLSCSPISGHRSVSWYQQTPGQGLQFLFEYFSETQRNKGNFPGRFSGRQFSNSRSEMNVSTLELGDSALYLCASSLVLNTGELFFGEGSRLTVL.

This clone has only a few counts. The chain couples TRBV6-6 to TRBJ1-2; 8 nucleotides line up with TRBD1. The J segment lost 0 bases and the V segment lost 8 bases, leaving 2 bases of the junction unmatched. Germline V gene lookup returns CDR1 MNHNY and CDR2 SVGAGI (reference sequence). The length of the CDR3 is 13 residues. The CDR3 nucleotides are TGTGCCAGCGCGACAGGGGCTAACTATGGCTACACCTTC. It encodes CASATGANYGYTF.

The genes are TRBV6-5 and TRBJ2-5; 9 positions agree with TRBD2. The CDR3 has 16 amino acids. V dropped 5 bases and J dropped 5; count of bases not matched to a gene: 12. Germline CDR1 and CDR2: MNHEY and SVGAGI. The CDR3 is CASSNYYRTSEETQYF. In DNA, the CDR3 is TGTGCCAGCAGTAACTACTACCGGACTAGCGAGGAGACCCAGTACTTC.

The V gene is TRBV28, the J gene TRBJ1-2, with 7 bases lining up with TRBD1. V trimming: 5 bases; J trimming: 5 bases; junction bases outside the gene matches: 5. Germline V gene sequence: CDR1 MDHEN, CDR2 SYDVKM. CDR3 size: 13 residues. CDR3 loop: CASSRGQHYGYTF. The CDR3 DNA reads as TGTGCCAGCAGTAGGGGACAGCATTATGGCTACACCTTC.

This chain uses TRBV29-1 with TRBJ1-4; D is possibly TRBD1 (5 bases). V shed 4 bases and J shed 2 bases, with 11 bases lying between them. CDR1 SQVTM and CDR2 ANQGSEA come from the germline V gene. The CDR3 loop spans 14 amino acids. This CDR3 reads CSVARATTNEKLFF. CDR3 coding DNA: TGCAGCGTTGCCAGGGCGACTACTAATGAAAAACTGTTTTTT.

J is TRBJ2-5 and V is TRBV28; 9 positions agree with TRBD2. The CDR3 runs 15 residues. Germline V gives CDR1 MDHEN, CDR2 SYDVKM. The trim removed 6 bases at V and 5 bases at J, leaving 10 bases unmatched. CDR3 bases: TGTGCCAGCAGCTCCCCTAAGGCGGGAGGGGAGACCCAGTACTTC. Its protein is CASSSPKAGGETQYF.

This chain links TRBV30 with TRBJ1-2; perhaps TRBD1 as D (6 bases). Germline V gives CDR1 GTSNPN, CDR2 SVGIG (reference sequence). V was cut by 1 base and J by 3 bases, with 15 bases left in between. This CDR3 is built from 15 residues. CDR3 in DNA: TGTGCCTGGAGTGCCACAGGGACGGCTGACTATGGCTACACCTTC. Translated: CAWSATGTADYGYTF.

The chain couples TRBV19 to TRBJ2-5, with 7 bases that match TRBD2. Germline V gene data show CDR1 as LNHDA and CDR2 as SQIVND (reference sequence). J was trimmed by 2 bases and V by 1 base; bases with no gene match: 1. The CDR3 runs to 14 residues. The CDR3 protein is CASSIGGGQETQYF. The CDR3 DNA follows: TGTGCCAGTAGTATAGGGGGAGGGCAAGAGACCCAGTACTTC. Complete variable domain (other parts from reference TRBV19 and TRBJ2-5): DGGITQSPKYLFRKEGQNVTLSCEQNLNHDAMYWYRQDPGQGLRLIYYSQIVNDFQKGDIAEGYSVSREKKESFPLTVTSAQKNPTAFYLCASSIGGGQETQYFGPGTRLLVL.

The chain joins TRBV7-6 to TRBJ1-1; 8 bases fit TRBD1. The CDR3 contains 15 residues. CDR1 and CDR2 (germline): SGHVS, FNYEAQ. V trimming: 4 bases; J trimming: 5 bases; junction bases outside the gene matches: 9. CDR3 sequence: CASSSPRDRITEAFF. The CDR3, as DNA: TGTGCCAGCAGCTCTCCTCGGGACAGGATAACTGAAGCTTTCTTT.

This clone was counted a few times. The chain has TRBV19 and TRBJ1-5, with D possibly being TRBD1 (6 bases). V gave up 1 base and J gave up 8 bases, with 12 bases separating them. The germline gives CDR1 LNHDA, CDR2 SQIVND (reference sequence). This CDR3 spans 14 amino acids. The CDR3 is CASSIGGRGEPQHF. The CDR3 DNA reads TGTGCCAGTAGTATAGGAGGCAGGGGAGAGCCCCAGCATTTT.

The chain links TRBV5-6 to TRBJ1-5, with 8 bases identical to TRBD1. V lost 2 bases and J lost 3; bases outside the gene matches: 7. The CDR3 sequence is 16 residues long. Germline values: CDR1 SGHDT, CDR2 YYEEEE. CDR3 nucleotide sequence: TGTGCCAGCAGCTTCAACCGGGACAGGATCAATCAGCCCCAGCATTTT. Translated, it gives CASSFNRDRINQPQHF.

The CDR3 sequence: CASSPQGRVKYTEAFF. In nucleotides, the CDR3 is TGTGCCAGTAGTCCTCAGGGTAGAGTGAAATACACTGAAGCTTTCTTT. The chain combines TRBV19 with TRBJ1-1, with D possibly TRBD1 on 5 matching bases. Germline V gene data show CDR1 as LNHDA and CDR2 as SQIVND (reference sequence). This CDR3 region has 16 residues. Trimming took 5 bases from V and 3 from J, leaving 19 bases between them. Full variable domain (rest looked up from reference TRBV19 and TRBJ1-1): DGGITQSPKYLFRKEGQNVTLSCEQNLNHDAMYWYRQDPGQGLRLIYYSQIVNDFQKGDIAEGYSVSREKKESFPLTVTSAQKNPTAFYLCASSPQGRVKYTEAFFGQGTRLTVV.

The genes are TRBV5-1 and TRBJ2-3; D is possibly TRBD2 (6 bases). In germline, CDR1 is SGHRS, CDR2 YFSETQ. CDR3 length equals 13 residues. The ends were cut back, 7 bases at V and 0 bases at J, with 9 bases in the middle. The CDR3 coding sequence is TGCGCCAGCTCGGAGGGGAGCACAGATACGCAGTATTTT. Its translation: CASSEGSTDTQYF.

This clone has a handful of counts. The J gene is TRBJ1-2, the V gene TRBV30, with 7 bases matching TRBD1. Germline lookup yields CDR1 GTSNPN and CDR2 SVGIG (reference sequence). Trimming cost V 3 bases and J 4 bases; bases outside gene matches: 5. CDR3 length: 13 residues. CDR3 region: CAWRVGQSYGYTF. The CDR3 nucleotides are TGTGCCTGGAGGGTGGGACAGTCCTATGGCTACACCTTC.

The table lists this clone with a few counts. The chain couples TRBV6-5 to TRBJ2-5; weak D call: TRBD2 (6 bases). CDR1 and CDR2 (germline): MNHEY, SVGAGI. The CDR3 is 13 amino acids. Trimming cost V 4 bases and J 7 bases, with 13 bases left between them. DNA for the CDR3: TGTGCCAGCAGTTTGGGACTCTCAGGGACCCAGTACTTC. Its protein product is CASSLGLSGTQYF.

The chain joins TRBV28 to TRBJ1-2; tentative D call: TRBD1 (6 bases). CDR1 and CDR2 from the germline V gene are MDHEN and SYDVKM. Trimming left V 7 bases short and J 4 bases short, with 13 bases between. The CDR3 length is 13 residues. The CDR3 nucleotides read TGTGCCAGCAAGCCGGGGGGCTTCTATGGCTACACCTTC. It is translated as CASKPGGFYGYTF.

This clone was picked up a small number of times. The chain carries TRBV5-1 and TRBJ2-2; a possible D gene is TRBD1 (5 bases). Germline V gene sequence: CDR1 SGHRS, CDR2 YFSETQ. The CDR3 is made up of 13 amino acids. Trimming took 7 bases from V and 4 from J, leaving 11 bases between them. CDR3: CASSTEITGELFF. The CDR3 DNA reads TGCGCCAGCTCGACAGAGATCACCGGGGAGCTGTTTTTT. Filled out from reference TRBV5-1 and TRBJ2-2, the complete variable domain reads KAGVTQTPRYLIKTRGQQVTLSCSPISGHRSVSWYQQTPGQGLQFLFEYFSETQRNKGNFPGRFSGRQFSNSRSEMNVSTLELGDSALYLCASSTEITGELFFGEGSRLTVL.

The CDR3 DNA reads TGCGCCAGCAGCCGACGGCCCGTGCGGGAGTCCTTCACAGATACGCAGTATTTT. It encodes CASSRRPVRESFTDTQYF. The rearrangement joins TRBV4-3 to TRBJ2-3, with TRBD2 matching 7 bases. CDR3 length: 18 residues. V was pared by 4 bases and J by 2 bases, with 15 bases of the junction left unmatched. Germline CDR1 and CDR2: LGHNA and YSLEER.

The count of this clone is one. V usage is TRBV5-1 and J usage is TRBJ1-4; maybe TRBD1 (6 bases). Trimming removed 4 bases at V and 4 bases at J, with 20 bases between. Germline V lookup: CDR1 SGHRS, CDR2 YFSETQ. The CDR3 has 17 residues. CDR3 DNA sequence: TGCGCCAGCAGCGATACAGTATCGGGACACGGTAATGAAAAACTGTTTTTT. Amino acid sequence: CASSDTVSGHGNEKLFF.

The chain employs TRBV9 and TRBJ1-3; TRBD1 might be the D (6 bases). Germline-derived CDR1 and CDR2 are SGDLS and YYNGEE. This CDR3 region has 14 residues. The ends were cut back, 0 bases at V and 5 bases at J, with 9 bases in the middle. This CDR3 is CASSVDRDRNTIYF. In DNA, the CDR3 is TGTGCCAGCAGCGTAGACAGGGATCGAAACACCATATATTTT.

The chain employs TRBV9 and TRBJ2-7; D gene uncertain. This CDR3 is built from 13 residues. Trimming pared 1 base from V and 5 bases from J, leaving 10 bases between. CDR1 SGDLS and CDR2 YYNGEE come from the germline V gene. The CDR3 loop is CASSVNSQDEQYF. The CDR3 nucleotides are TGTGCCAGCAGCGTAAATAGTCAAGACGAGCAGTACTTC.

This rearrangement joins TRBV30 to TRBJ1-1, with a tentative D call TRBD1 (5 bases). V was clipped by 3 bases and J by 5 bases, with 13 bases between them. Germline CDR1 GTSNPN, CDR2 SVGIG (reference sequence). The CDR3 consists of 13 residues. Here the CDR3 reads CAWSGGVRTEAFF. The CDR3 bases are TGTGCCTGGAGCGGGGGGGTCCGAACTGAAGCTTTCTTT.